This TCR beta chain came from a study of blood T cells in healthy people across ages. The CDR3 loop spans 14 amino acids. V was shortened by 7 bases and J by 0 bases, with 7 bases between the two germline ends. Looked up from germline, CDR1 is SNHLY and CDR2 is FYNNEI. This clonotype was recorded many times. Alongside a J-beta primer mix, a sample-barcoded 5' primer served in a second PCR lasting about 7 to 11 cycles. Via MiXCR, TCRdb re-called the 5' RACE reads, giving one row per CDR3 protein. The table lists roughly 570,000 distinct CDR3 sequences, 25% to 30% of them singletons. This clonotype was obtained from a woman between 65 and 79 years old in good health. V usage is TRBV2 and J usage is TRBJ2-6; weak D call: TRBD2 (5 bases). Sequenced input: blood. The CDR3 protein is CASTGDSGANVLTF. The CDR3 nucleotides are TGTGCCAGCACCGGGGACTCTGGGGCCAACGTCCTGACTTTC.